This is a list of T cell receptor beta chains from one sample in a study of CD8 T cells in ankylosing spondylitis. One entry per CDR3 protein, called by TCRdb with MiXCR from the 5' RACE reads. The table lists 200,000 or so distinct CDR3 sequences, 10% to 15% of them singletons, with around 10% in the top ten. The sequenced sample consisted of blood, either unsorted or a sorted T cell fraction (not recorded which). Receptors were obtained from a female donor with ankylosing spondylitis or in good health (not recorded which). Each CDR3 is given with its conserved first and last residue. The D gene is left open where the match is weak. Size values are once, few and many counts, or a class for expanded clones, and some rows have none.

D gene | clone size | J gene | V gene | CDR3 DNA | CDR3 protein
- | many | TRBJ2-7 | TRBV19 | TGTGCCAGTAGTATGTCCGCGGTTTCCTACGAGCAGTACTTC | CASSMSAVSYEQYF
- | many | TRBJ2-5 | TRBV16 | TGTGCCAGCACCGGCTGGTTTCAAGAGACCCAGTACTTC | CASTGWFQETQYF
- | few | TRBJ1-3 | TRBV5-1 | TGCGCCAGCAGCTTTGGGGGTTTAGGAAACCCCTCTGGAAACACCATATATTTT | CASSFGGLGNPSGNTIYF
TRBD2 | - | TRBJ2-7 | TRBV20-1 | TGCAGTGGATCGGGACTAGCGGCCTCTCGGGACGAGCAGTACTTC | CSGSGLAASRDEQYF
- | few | TRBJ1-5 | TRBV20-1 | TGCAGTGCTAGAGAGGGGACGGAGAGTAATCAGCCCCAGCATTTT | CSAREGTESNQPQHF
- | - | TRBJ2-6 | TRBV14 | TGTGCCAGCAGCCAAGCCGGGTCTGGGGCCAACGTCCTGACTTTC | CASSQAGSGANVLTF
- | many | TRBJ2-3 | TRBV24-1 | TGTGCCACCGGATCCTCGTCGGGGGCAGATACGCAGTATTTT | CATGSSSGADTQYF
- | many | TRBJ2-2 | TRBV24-1 | TGTGCCACCAGTGATTTGCAGCAGGGCCGGACGAGGGAGCTGTTTTTT | CATSDLQQGRTRELFF
- | many | TRBJ1-1 | TRBV5-1 | TGCGCCAGCAGCCAGACGCGGGGGGATATTGAAGCTTTCTTT | CASSQTRGDIEAFF
- | - | TRBJ1-2 | TRBV27 | TGTGCCAGCAGTCCAGCGGGGGGCAATGCCTATGGCTGCACCTTC | CASSPAGGNAYGCTF
TRBD2 | few | TRBJ2-2 | TRBV27 | TGTGCCAGCGCGACGGTCGGAGCGGGAAAGACGAACACCGGGGAGCTGTTTTTT | CASATVGAGKTNTGELFF
- | - | TRBJ2-3 | TRBV5-1 | TGCGCCAGCAGCTTGGGAACCCAGGGGGATACGCAGTATTTT | CASSLGTQGDTQYF